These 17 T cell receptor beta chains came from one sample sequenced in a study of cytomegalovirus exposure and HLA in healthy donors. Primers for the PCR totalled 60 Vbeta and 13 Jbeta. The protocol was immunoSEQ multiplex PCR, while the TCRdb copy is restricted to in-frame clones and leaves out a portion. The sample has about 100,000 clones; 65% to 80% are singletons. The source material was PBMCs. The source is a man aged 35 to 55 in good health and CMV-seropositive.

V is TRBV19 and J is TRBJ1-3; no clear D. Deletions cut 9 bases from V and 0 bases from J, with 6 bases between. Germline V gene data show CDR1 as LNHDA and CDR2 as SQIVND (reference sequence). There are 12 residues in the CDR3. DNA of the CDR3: TGTGCCAGGGCCCTCTCTGGAAACACCATATATTTT. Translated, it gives CARALSGNTIYF.

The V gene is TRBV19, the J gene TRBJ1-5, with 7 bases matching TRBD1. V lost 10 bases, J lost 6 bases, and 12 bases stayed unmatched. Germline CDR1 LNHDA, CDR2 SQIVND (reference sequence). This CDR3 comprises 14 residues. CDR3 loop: CATRHRGRVQPQHF. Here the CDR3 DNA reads TGTGCCACCAGGCACAGGGGAAGGGTTCAGCCCCAGCATTTT. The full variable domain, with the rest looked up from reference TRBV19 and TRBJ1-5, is DGGITQSPKYLFRKEGQNVTLSCEQNLNHDAMYWYRQDPGQGLRLIYYSQIVNDFQKGDIAEGYSVSREKKESFPLTVTSAQKNPTAFYLCATRHRGRVQPQHFGDGTRLSIL.

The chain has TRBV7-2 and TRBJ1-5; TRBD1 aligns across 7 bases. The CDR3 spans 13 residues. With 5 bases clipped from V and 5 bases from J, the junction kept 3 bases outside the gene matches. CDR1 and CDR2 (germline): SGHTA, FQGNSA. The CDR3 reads CASSTDRDQPQHF. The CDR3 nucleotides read TGTGCCAGCAGCACCGACAGGGATCAGCCCCAGCATTTT.

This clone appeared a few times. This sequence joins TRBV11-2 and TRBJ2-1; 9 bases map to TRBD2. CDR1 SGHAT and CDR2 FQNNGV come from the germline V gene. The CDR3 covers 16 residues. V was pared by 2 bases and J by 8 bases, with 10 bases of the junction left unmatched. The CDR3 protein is CASSLTASGIFDEQFF. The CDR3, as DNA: TGTGCCAGCAGCTTAACGGCTAGCGGGATTTTCGATGAGCAGTTCTTC.

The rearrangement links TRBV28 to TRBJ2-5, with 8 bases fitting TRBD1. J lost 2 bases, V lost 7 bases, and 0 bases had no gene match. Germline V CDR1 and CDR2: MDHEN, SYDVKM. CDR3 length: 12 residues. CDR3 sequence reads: CASNRGQETQYF. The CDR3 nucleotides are TGTGCCAGCAACAGGGGGCAAGAGACCCAGTACTTC.

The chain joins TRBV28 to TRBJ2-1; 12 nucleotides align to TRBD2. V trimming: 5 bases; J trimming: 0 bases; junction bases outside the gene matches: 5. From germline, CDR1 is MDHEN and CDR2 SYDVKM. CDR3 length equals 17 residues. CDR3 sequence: CASSPPGLAGSYNEQFF. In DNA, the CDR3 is TGTGCCAGCAGTCCCCCGGGACTAGCGGGCTCCTACAATGAGCAGTTCTTC.

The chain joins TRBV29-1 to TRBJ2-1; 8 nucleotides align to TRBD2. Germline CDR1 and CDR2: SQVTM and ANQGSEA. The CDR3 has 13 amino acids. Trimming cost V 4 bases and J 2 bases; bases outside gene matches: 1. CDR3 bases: TGCAGCGTTGCGGGGGGGGCCTACAATGAGCAGTTCTTC. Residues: CSVAGGAYNEQFF.

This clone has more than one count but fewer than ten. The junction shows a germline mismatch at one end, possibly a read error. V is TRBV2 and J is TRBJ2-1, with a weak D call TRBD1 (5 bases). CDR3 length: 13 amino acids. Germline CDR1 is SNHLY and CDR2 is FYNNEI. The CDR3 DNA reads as TGTGCCAGCAGGACAGTTTCCTCCAATGAGCAGTTCTTC. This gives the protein CASRTVSSNEQFF.

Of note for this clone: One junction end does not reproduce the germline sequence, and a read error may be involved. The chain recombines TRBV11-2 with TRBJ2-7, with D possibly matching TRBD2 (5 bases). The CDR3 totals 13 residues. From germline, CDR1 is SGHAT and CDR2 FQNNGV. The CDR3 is CASSLEGSYEQYF. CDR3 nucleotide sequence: TGTGCCAGCAGCCTAGAAGGGAGCTACGAGCAGTACTTC. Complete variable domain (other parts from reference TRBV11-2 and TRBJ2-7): EAGVAQSPRYKIIEKRQSVAFWCNPISGHATLYWYQQILGQGPKLLIQFQNNGVVDDSQLPKDRFSAERLKGVDSTLKIQPAKLEDSAVYLCASSLEGSYEQYFGPGTRLTVT.

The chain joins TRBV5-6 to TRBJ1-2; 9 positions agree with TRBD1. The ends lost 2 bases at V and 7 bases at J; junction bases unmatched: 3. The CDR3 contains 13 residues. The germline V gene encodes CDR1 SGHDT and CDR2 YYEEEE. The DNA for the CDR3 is TGTGCCAGCAGCTTAACAGGGGGCAGTGGCTACACCTTC. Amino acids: CASSLTGGSGYTF.

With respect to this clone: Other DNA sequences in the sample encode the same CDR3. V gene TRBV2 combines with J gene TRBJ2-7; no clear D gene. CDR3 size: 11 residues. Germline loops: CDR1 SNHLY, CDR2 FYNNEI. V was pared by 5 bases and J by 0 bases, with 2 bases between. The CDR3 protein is CASSYSYEQYF. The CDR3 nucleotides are TGTGCCAGCAGTTACTCCTACGAGCAGTACTTC.

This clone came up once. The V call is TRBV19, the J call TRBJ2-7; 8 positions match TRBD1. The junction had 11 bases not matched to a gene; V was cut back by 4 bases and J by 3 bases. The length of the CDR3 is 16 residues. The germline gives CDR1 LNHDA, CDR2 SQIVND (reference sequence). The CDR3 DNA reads TGTGCCAGTAGTAGTCGAAGGACAGGGACCGACTACGAGCAGTACTTC. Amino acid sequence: CASSSRRTGTDYEQYF.

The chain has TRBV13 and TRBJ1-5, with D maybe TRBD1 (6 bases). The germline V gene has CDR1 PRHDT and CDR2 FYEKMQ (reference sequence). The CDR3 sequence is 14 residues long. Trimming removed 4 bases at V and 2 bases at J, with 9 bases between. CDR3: CASSSYRGNQPQHF. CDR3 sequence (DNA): TGTGCCAGCAGCTCCTACAGGGGCAATCAGCCCCAGCATTTT.

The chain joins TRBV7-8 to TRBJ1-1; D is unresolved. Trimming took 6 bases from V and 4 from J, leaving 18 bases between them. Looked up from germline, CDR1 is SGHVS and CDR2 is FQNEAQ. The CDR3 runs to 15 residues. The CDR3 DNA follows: TGTGCCAGCAGTACAACCGGGATCTCAGCCACTGAAGCTTTCTTT. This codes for CASSTTGISATEAFF. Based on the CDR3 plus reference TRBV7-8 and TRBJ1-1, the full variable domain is GAGVSQSPRYKVAKRGQDVALRCDPISGHVSLFWYQQALGQGPEFLTYFQNEAQLDKSGLPSDRFFAERPEGSVSTLKIQRTQQEDSAVYLCASSTTGISATEAFFGQGTRLTVV.

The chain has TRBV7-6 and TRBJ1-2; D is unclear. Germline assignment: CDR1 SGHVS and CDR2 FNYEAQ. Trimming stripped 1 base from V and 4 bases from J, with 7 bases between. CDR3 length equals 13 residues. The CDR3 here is CASSLGGFYGYTF. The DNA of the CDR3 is TGTGCCAGCAGCTTAGGAGGGTTCTATGGCTACACCTTC.

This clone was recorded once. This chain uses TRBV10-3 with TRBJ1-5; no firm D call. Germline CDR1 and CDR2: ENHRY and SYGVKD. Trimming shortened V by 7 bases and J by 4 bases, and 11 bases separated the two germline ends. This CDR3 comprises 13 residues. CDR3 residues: CAIKGRENQPQHF. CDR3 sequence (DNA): TGTGCCATCAAAGGGCGGGAGAATCAGCCCCAGCATTTT.

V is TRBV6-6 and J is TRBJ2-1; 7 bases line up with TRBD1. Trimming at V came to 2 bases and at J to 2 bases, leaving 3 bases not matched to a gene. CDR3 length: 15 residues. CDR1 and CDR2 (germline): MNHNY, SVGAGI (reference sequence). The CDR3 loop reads CASSYGTDPYNEQFF. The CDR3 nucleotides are TGTGCCAGCAGTTACGGGACAGATCCCTACAATGAGCAGTTCTTC.